In its sample, the clone carrying this TCR beta chain was seen a few times. These data originate in a study of human T cells and chemical hapten exposure. Via MiXCR, TCRdb re-called the RACE reads, giving one row per CDR3 protein. The sample includes a few hundred thousand distinct CDR3 sequences, around 6% seen only once; the top ten take approximately 5.4%. Documented time point: patch test 2, 6 weeks after DPC sensitization. Documented treatment: therapeutic diphenylcyclopropenone sensitization with weekly scalp DPC. Sequenced here: whole blood, sampled in connection with sensitization to the hapten diphenylcyclopropenone (DPC). The receptor comes from a woman aged 18-29 years with alopecia areata. Some clones in this sample may be carry-over from other donors' samples.

The CDR3 sequence is CSAPGSLDTQYF. The CDR3 nucleotides are TGCAGTGCCCCTGGGTCTTTAGATACGCAGTATTTT. The gene calls are TRBV20-1 and TRBJ2-3; D not certain. This CDR3 is 12 amino acids long. The germline V gene encodes CDR1 DFQATT and CDR2 SNEGSKA (reference sequence). Trimming stripped 6 bases from V and 5 bases from J, with 12 bases between.